This TCR beta chain originates from a study of T cells expressing NK-cell markers. Study overall: Sorted CD3+CD56-NKG2C+, CD3+CD56+NKG2C+ and CD3+CD56+NKG2C- T cells supplied the TCR beta repertoires. Whole-study results and caveats: Similarly, these clonotypes led the CD3+CD56-NKG2C+ fraction as well in several donors. About 1.0-7.5% of CD8+ T cells in 6 or 7 donors belonged to dominant NKG2C+ clonotypes.

It was by 5'RACE template switching with UMIs that TCR beta cDNA was made. TCRdb re-analyzed the 5' RACE reads; it lists each CDR3 protein once, without DNA. The repertoire table contains 300,000 to 450,000 distinct CDR3 sequences. Concerning this clonotype itself: The antigen remains undetermined.

The sequencing sample was made of blood T cells: a sorted CD56 or NKG2C T cell subset, CD4+ or CD8+ T cells, or bulk PBMC T cells (not recorded which). The origin of this receptor is a man between 18 and 69 years old in good health.

The CDR3 here is CASSSTHTGSETQYF. The V call is TRBV7-7, the J call TRBJ2-5; the D call of TRBD1 rests on TCRdb alone, since no DNA is present to check it. Per germline, CDR1 SSHAT and CDR2 FNYEAQ (reference sequence). The CDR3 loop spans 15 amino acids.